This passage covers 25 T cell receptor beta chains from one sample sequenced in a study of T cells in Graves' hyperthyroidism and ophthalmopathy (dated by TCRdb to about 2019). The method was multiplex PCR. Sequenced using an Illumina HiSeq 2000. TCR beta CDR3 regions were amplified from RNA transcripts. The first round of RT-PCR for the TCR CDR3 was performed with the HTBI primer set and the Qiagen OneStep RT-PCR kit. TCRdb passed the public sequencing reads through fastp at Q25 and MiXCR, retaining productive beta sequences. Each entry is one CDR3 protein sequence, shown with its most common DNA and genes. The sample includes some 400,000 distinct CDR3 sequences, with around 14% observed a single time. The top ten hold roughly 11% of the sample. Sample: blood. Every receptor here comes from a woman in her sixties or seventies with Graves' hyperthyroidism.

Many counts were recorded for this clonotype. The CDR3 here is CASSPVTSGRGKYF. The CDR3 DNA sequence: TGTGCCAGCAGCCCGGTGACTAGCGGGAGGGGGAAGTACTTC. The V gene is TRBV5-6, the J gene TRBJ2-5; 14 bases fit TRBD2. The germline gives CDR1 SGHDT, CDR2 YYEEEE. With V trimmed by 4 bases and J by 12 bases, 8 bases remained unmatched. There are 14 residues in the CDR3.

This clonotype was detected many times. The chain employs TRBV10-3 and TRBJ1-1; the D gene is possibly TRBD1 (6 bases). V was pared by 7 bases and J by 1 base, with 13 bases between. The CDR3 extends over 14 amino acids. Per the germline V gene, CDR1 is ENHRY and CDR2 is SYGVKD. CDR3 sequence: CAIKDGQKNTEAFF. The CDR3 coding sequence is TGTGCCATCAAAGATGGACAGAAGAACACTGAAGCTTTCTTT.

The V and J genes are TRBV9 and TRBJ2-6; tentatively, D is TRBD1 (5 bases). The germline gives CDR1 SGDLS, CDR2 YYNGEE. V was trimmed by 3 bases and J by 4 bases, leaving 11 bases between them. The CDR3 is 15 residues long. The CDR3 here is CASSGREAGANVLTF. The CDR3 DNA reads TGTGCCAGCAGCGGCAGGGAAGCCGGGGCCAACGTCCTGACTTTC.

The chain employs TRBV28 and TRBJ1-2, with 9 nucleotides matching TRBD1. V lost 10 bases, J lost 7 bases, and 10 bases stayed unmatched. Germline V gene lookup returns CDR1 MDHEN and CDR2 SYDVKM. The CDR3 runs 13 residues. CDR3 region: CATGSGTGTGYTF. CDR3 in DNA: TGTGCCACTGGATCCGGGACAGGGACTGGCTACACCTTC.

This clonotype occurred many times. In DNA form, the CDR3 reads TGTGCCAGCAGGGGACAGGGGGATTTCGAGCAGTACTTC. This codes for CASRGQGDFEQYF. V gene TRBV28 combines with J gene TRBJ2-7; TRBD1 aligns across 11 bases. Germline V gives CDR1 MDHEN, CDR2 SYDVKM. V lost 6 bases and J lost 6; bases outside the gene matches: 4. This CDR3 is built from 13 residues. The variable domain in full, with the rest retrieved from reference TRBV28 and TRBJ2-7, is DVKVTQSSRYLVKRTGEKVFLECVQDMDHENMFWYRQDPGLGLRLIYFSYDVKMKEKGDIPEGYSVSREKKERFSLILESASTNQTSMYLCASRGQGDFEQYFGPGTRLTVT.

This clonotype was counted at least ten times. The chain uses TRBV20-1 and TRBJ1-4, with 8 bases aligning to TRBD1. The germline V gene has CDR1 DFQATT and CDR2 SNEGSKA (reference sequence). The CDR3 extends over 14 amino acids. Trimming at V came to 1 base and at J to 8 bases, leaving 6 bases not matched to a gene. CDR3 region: CSARGTGIGEKLFF. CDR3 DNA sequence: TGCAGTGCTAGAGGGACAGGGATTGGGGAAAAACTGTTTTTT.

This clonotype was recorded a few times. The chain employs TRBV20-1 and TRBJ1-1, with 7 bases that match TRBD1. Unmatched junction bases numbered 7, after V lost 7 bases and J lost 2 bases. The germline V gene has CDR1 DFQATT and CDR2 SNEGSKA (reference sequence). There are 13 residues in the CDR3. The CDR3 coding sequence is TGCAGTGTACTGACAGGGTTCAACACTGAAGCTTTCTTT. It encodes CSVLTGFNTEAFF.

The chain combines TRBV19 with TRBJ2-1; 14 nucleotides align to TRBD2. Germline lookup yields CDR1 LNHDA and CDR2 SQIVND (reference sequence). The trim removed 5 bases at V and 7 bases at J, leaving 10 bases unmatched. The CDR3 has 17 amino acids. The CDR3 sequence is CASSLILGTSGRNEQFF. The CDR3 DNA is TGTGCCAGTAGTCTTATCCTAGGGACTAGCGGGAGAAATGAGCAGTTCTTC.

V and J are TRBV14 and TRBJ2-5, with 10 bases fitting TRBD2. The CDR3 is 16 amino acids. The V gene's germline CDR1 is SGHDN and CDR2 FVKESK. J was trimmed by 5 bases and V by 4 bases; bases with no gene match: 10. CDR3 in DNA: TGTGCCAGCAGCCGGGGGTCTAGCGGGAGTGGGGAGACCCAGTACTTC. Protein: CASSRGSSGSGETQYF.

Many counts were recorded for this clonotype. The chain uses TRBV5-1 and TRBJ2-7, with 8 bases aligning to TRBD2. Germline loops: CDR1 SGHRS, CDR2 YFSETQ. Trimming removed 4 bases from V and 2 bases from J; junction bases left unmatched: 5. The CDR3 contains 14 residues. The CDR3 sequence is CASSRSGRPYEQYF. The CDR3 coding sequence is TGCGCCAGCAGCCGAAGCGGGAGACCCTACGAGCAGTACTTC. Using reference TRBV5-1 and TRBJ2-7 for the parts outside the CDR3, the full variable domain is KAGVTQTPRYLIKTRGQQVTLSCSPISGHRSVSWYQQTPGQGLQFLFEYFSETQRNKGNFPGRFSGRQFSNSRSEMNVSTLELGDSALYLCASSRSGRPYEQYFGPGTRLTVT.

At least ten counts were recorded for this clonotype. The CDR3 loop is CASSPDQPYGYTF. The CDR3 nucleotides read TGTGCCAGCTCACCAGACCAACCGTATGGCTACACCTTC. The V call is TRBV18, the J call TRBJ1-2; D is undetermined. Germline CDR1 KGHSH, CDR2 LQKENI. There are 13 residues in the CDR3. V lost 2 bases and J 5 bases, leaving 9 bases between the germline ends. Filled out from reference TRBV18 and TRBJ1-2, the complete variable domain reads NAGVMQNPRHLVRRRGQEARLRCSPMKGHSHVYWYRQLPEEGLKFMVYLQKENIIDESGMPKERFSAEFPKEGPSILRIQQVVRGDSAAYFCASSPDQPYGYTFGSGTRLTVV.

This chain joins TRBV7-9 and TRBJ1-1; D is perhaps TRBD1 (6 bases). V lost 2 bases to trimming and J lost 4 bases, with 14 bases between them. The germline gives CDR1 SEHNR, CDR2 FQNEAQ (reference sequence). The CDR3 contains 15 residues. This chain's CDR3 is CASSLLGGTSTEAFF. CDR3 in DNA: TGTGCCAGCAGCTTATTGGGGGGCACGAGCACTGAAGCTTTCTTT. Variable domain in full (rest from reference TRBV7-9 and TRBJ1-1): DTGVSQNPRHKITKRGQNVTFRCDPISEHNRLYWYRQTLGQGPEFLTYFQNEAQLEKSRLLSDRFSAERPKGSFSTLEIQRTEQGDSAMYLCASSLLGGTSTEAFFGQGTRLTVV.

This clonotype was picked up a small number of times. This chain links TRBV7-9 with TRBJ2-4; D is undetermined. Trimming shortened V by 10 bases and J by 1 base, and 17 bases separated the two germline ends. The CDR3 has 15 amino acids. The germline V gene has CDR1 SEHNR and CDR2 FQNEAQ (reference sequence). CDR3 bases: TGTGCCATCCAGCGAGCCCCCAGGGCCAAAAACATTCAGTACTTC. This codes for CAIQRAPRAKNIQYF.

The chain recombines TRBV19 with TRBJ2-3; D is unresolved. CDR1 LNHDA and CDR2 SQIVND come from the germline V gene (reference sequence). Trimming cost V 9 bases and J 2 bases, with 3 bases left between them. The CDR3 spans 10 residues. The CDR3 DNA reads TGTGCCAGATACACAGATACGCAGTATTTT. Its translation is CARYTDTQYF.

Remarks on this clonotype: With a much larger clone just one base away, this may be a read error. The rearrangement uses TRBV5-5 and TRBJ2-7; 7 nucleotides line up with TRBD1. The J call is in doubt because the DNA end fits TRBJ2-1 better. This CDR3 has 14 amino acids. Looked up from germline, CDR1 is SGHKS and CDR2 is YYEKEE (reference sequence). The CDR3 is CASRYRDSLYEQFF. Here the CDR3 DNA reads TGTGCCAGCAGGTATCGGGACAGCCTCTACGAGCAGTTCTTC.

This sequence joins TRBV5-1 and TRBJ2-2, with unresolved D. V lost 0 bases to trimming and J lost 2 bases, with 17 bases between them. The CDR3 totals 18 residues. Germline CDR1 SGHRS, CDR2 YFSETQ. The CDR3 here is CASSLGVWVGGNTGELFF. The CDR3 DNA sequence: TGCGCCAGCAGCTTGGGGGTCTGGGTTGGCGGAAACACCGGGGAGCTGTTTTTT.

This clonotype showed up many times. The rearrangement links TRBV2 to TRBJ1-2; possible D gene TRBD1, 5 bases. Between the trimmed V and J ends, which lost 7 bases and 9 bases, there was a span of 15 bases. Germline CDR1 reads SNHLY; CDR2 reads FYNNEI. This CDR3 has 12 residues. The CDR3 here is CASIRDGVRYTF. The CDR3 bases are TGTGCCAGCATTAGGGACGGTGTTCGCTACACCTTC.

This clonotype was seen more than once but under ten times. As DNA, the CDR3 is TGTGCCAGCAGCTACGGCGGGACAGGGGGCAGGCAGCCCCAGCATTTT. Protein: CASSYGGTGGRQPQHF. The rearrangement joins TRBV5-6 to TRBJ1-5; TRBD1 agrees at 12 bases. V lost 3 bases, J lost 7 bases, and 8 bases stayed unmatched. CDR3 size: 16 residues. CDR1 and CDR2 (germline): SGHDT, YYEEEE.

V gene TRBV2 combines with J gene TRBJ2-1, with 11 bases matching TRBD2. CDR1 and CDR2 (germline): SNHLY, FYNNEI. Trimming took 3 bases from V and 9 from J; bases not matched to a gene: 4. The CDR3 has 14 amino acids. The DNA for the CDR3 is TGTGCCAGCAGTGATACTAGCGGGAGAAGTGAGCAGTTCTTC. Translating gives CASSDTSGRSEQFF.

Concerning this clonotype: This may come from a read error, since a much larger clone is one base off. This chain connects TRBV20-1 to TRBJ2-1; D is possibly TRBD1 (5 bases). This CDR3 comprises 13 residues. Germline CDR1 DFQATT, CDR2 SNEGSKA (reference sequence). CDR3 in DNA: TGCAGTGCTAGAAGGGGCGCGTACAATCAGCAGTTCTTC. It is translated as CSARRGAYNQQFF.

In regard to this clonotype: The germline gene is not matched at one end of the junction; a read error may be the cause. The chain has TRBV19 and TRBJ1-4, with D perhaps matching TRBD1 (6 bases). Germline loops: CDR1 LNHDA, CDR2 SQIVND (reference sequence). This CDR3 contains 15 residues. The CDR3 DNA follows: TGTGCCAGTAGTCGATTTTGGGGGCGGGGTGAAAAACTGGTTTTT. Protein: CASSRFWGRGEKLVF.

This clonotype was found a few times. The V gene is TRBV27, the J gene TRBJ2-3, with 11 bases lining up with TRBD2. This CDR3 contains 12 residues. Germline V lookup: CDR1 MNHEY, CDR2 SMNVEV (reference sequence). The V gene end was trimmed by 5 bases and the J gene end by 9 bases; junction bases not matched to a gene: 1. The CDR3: CASSTSGSTQYF. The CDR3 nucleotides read TGTGCCAGCAGTACTAGCGGGAGCACGCAGTATTTT.

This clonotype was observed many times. This CDR3 is CASSPPGLARNEQFF. The DNA for the CDR3 is TGTGCCAGCAGTCCGCCGGGACTAGCTCGCAATGAGCAGTTCTTC. The genes are TRBV27 and TRBJ2-1; TRBD2 agrees at 9 bases. V dropped 5 bases and J dropped 6; count of bases not matched to a gene: 8. This CDR3 has 15 amino acids. Germline lookup yields CDR1 MNHEY and CDR2 SMNVEV (reference sequence).

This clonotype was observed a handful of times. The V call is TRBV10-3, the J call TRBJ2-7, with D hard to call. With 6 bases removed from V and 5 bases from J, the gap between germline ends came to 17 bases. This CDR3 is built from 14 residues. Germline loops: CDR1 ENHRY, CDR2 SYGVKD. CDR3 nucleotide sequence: TGTGCCATCAGCATCTCCGAGATTAAGAACGAGCAGTACTTC. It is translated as CAISISEIKNEQYF.

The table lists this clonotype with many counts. CDR3 in DNA: TGTGCCAGCAGTTACGGTTGGCTCTATGGCTACACCTTC. As protein: CASSYGWLYGYTF. The chain links TRBV6-5 to TRBJ1-2; no definite D call. The CDR3 loop spans 13 amino acids. V dropped 2 bases and J dropped 4 bases, with 8 bases sitting between them. Germline CDR1 and CDR2: MNHEY and SVGAGI.